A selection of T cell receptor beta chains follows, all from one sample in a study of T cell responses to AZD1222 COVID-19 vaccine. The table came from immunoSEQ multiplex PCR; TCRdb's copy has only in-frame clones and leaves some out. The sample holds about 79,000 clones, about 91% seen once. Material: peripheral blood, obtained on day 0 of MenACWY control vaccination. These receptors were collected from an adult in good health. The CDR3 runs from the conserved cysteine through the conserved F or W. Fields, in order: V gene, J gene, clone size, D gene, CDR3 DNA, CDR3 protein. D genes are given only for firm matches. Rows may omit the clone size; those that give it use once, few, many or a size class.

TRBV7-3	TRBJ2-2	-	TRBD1	TGTGCCAGCAGCTCGGGACAGGGCGGTACCGGGGAGCTGTTTTTT	CASSSGQGGTGELFF
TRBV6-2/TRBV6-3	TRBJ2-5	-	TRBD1	TGTGCCAGCAGTTCCGAAAGGGACAGGCAAGAGACCCAGTACTTC	CASSSERDRQETQYF
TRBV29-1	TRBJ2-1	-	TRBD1	TGCAGCTCACAAAGAGGGACAGGGACCAGTGAGCAGTTCTTC	CSSQRGTGTSEQFF
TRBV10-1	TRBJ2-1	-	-	TGCGCCAGCAGTGACTTAGCGGTAAGCTCCTACAATGAGCAGTTCTTC	CASSDLAVSSYNEQFF
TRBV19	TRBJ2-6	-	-	TGTGCCAGTACTTGGACAGCCAGCTCTGGGGCCAACGTCCTGACTTTC	CASTWTASSGANVLTF
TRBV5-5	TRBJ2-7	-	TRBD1	TGTGCCAGCATGCAGGGGGCGACAACCTACGAGCAGTACTTC	CASMQGATTYEQYF
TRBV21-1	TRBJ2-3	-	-	TGTGCCAGCAGCGTTCCGAGGGGAGATACGCAGTATTTT	CASSVPRGDTQYF
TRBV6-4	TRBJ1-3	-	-	TGTGCCAGCAGTGGGACAGCTGGAAACACCATATATTTT	CASSGTAGNTIYF
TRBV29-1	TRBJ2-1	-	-	TGCAGCGTTGCCCGCGAGATAAATGAGCAGTTCTTC	CSVAREINEQFF
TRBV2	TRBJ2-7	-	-	TGTGCCAGCAGTGAACTTGCCGACGGCGGCGAGCAGTACTTC	CASSELADGGEQYF
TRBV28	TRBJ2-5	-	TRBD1	TGTGCCAGCAGTGAAACAGGGGGAATAATGAAGACCCAGTACTTC	CASSETGGIMKTQYF
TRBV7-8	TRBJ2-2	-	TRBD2	TGTGCCAGCAGCTTTTCCGCTAGTAGCGGGAGTACCGGGGAGCTGTTTTTT	CASSFSASSGSTGELFF
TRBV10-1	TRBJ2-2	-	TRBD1	TGCGCCAGCAGTCGGACAGGGGCGAAAACCGGGGAGCTGTTTTTT	CASSRTGAKTGELFF
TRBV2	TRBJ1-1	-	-	TGTGCCAGCAGCCTGATCTCGGGAAAGAACACTGAAGCTTTCTTT	CASSLISGKNTEAFF
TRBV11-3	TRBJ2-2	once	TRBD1	TGTGCCAGCAGCTTAGGGACAGGACTGAACACCGGGGAGCTGTTTTTT	CASSLGTGLNTGELFF
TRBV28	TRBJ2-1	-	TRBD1	TGTGCCAGCAGAATAGGGGGCCATGAGCAGTTCTTC	CASRIGGHEQFF
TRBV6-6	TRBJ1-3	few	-	TGTGCCAGCAGAATTGACAATACAGGCGTGAGGAACACCATATATTTT	CASRIDNTGVRNTIYF
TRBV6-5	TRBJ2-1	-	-	TGTGCCAGCACCCAGACACTTGGCTACAATGAGCAGTTCTTC	CASTQTLGYNEQFF
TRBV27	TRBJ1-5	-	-	TGTGCCAGCAGTTTATTTCGCCTCAACCCCAATCAGCCCCAGCATTTT	CASSLFRLNPNQPQHF
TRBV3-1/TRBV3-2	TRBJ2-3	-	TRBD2	TGTGCCAGCAGCCGCGGGAGGGTTGCAGATACGCAGTATTTT	CASSRGRVADTQYF
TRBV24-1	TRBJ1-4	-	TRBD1	TGTGCCACCAGTGACGCCGGGACAGAGAATGAAAAACTGTTTTTT	CATSDAGTENEKLFF
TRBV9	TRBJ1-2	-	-	TGTGCCAGCAGCGTAGTGAGGGGGTGGGACGGCTACACCTTC	CASSVVRGWDGYTF
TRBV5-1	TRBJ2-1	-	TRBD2	TGCGCCAGCAGCTTGGCAGCGGGGGGGCCGAGTGAGCAGTTCTTC	CASSLAAGGPSEQFF
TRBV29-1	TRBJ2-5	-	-	TGCAGCGCCTCCGGGACCGCTAGCCAAGAGACCCAGTACTTC	CSASGTASQETQYF
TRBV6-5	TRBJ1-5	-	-	TGTGCCAGCAGGAGGGACCCAGGCCGGCCCCAGCATTTT	CASRRDPGRPQHF
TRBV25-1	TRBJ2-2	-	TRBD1	TGTGCCAGCAGGGACAGGGATGCGAACACCGGGGAGCTGTTTTTT	CASRDRDANTGELFF
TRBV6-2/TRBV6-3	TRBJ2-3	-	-	TGTGCCAGCAGTTACTCTCCAGCGGGTACAGATACGCAGTATTTT	CASSYSPAGTDTQYF
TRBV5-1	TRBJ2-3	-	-	TGCGCCAGCAGCCAGTCTGGCGACTGGGGCACAGATACGCAGTATTTT	CASSQSGDWGTDTQYF
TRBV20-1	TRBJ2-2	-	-	TGCAGTGCTAGTAAGCGGGCGAACACCGGGGAGCTGTTTTTT	CSASKRANTGELFF
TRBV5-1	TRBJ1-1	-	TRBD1	TGCGCCAGCAGCTTGACAGGGGTTGTCACTGAAGCTTTCTTT	CASSLTGVVTEAFF
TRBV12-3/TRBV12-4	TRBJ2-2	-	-	TGTGCCAGCAGCTGGGACACCGGGGAGCTGTTTTTT	CASSWDTGELFF
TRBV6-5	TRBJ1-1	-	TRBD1	TGTGCCAGCAGGGCGGACAGGGTAAACACTGAAGCTTTCTTT	CASRADRVNTEAFF
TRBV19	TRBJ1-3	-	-	TGTGCCAGTACCCTGGGAGAGTTGACCTCTGGAAACACCATATATTTT	CASTLGELTSGNTIYF
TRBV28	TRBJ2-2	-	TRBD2	TGTGCCAGCAGTTTGTGGCTAGCGGGCACCGGGGAGCTGTTTTTT	CASSLWLAGTGELFF
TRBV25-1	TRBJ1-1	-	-	TGTGCCAGCAGGGGGACCTCCTCTGAAGCTTTCTTT	CASRGTSSEAFF
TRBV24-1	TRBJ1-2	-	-	TGTGCCACCAGTATGGAGGGCTATGGCTACACCTTC	CATSMEGYGYTF
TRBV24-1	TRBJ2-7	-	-	TGTGCCACCAGTGATCGGGACCGGGACCGCTACTACGAGCAGTACTTC	CATSDRDRDRYYEQYF
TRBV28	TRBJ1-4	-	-	TGTGCCAGCAGTTTAGGAGCCGAGGTTGATGAAAAACTGTTTTTT	CASSLGAEVDEKLFF
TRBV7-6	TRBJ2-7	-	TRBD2	TGTGCCAGCAGCGCCTCGGCCGGACTAGCGGGTACTACCTACGAGCAGTACTTC	CASSASAGLAGTTYEQYF
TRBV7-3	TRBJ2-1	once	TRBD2	TGTGCCAGCAAGACTAGCGGGGGGTCCCACAATGAGCAGTTCTTC	CASKTSGGSHNEQFF
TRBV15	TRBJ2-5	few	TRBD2	TGTGCCACCAGCAGACAATTGAGGACTAGCTTAAGACAAGAGACCCAGTACTTC	CATSRQLRTSLRQETQYF
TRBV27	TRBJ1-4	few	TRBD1	TGTGCCAGCAGTTGGACAGGTCATCCAACTAATGAAAAACTGTTTTTT	CASSWTGHPTNEKLFF
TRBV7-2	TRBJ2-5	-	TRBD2	TGTGCCAGCAGCTCCGGACTAGATCAAGAGACCCAGTACTTC	CASSSGLDQETQYF
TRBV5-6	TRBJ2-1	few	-	TGTGCCAGCAGCCTAATGGGCAGTAGCTCCTACAATGAGCAGTTCTTC	CASSLMGSSSYNEQFF
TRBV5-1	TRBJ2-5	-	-	TGCGCCAGCAGCTTGGCGACCATCCAAGAGACCCAGTACTTC	CASSLATIQETQYF
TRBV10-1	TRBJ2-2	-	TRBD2	TGCGCCAGCAGTGAGTCTCTAGCGGGAGGCACCGGGGAGCTGTTTTTT	CASSESLAGGTGELFF
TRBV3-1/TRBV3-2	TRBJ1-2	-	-	TGTGCCAGCAGCCAAGATGAGCAGGAGGGGGGCTACACCTTC	CASSQDEQEGGYTF
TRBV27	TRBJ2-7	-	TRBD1	TGTGCCAGCAGTTTAACCGGGACAGGGTTGGTCGAGCAGTACTTC	CASSLTGTGLVEQYF
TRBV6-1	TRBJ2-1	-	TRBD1	TGTGCCAGCAGTGACTTTCCCACGGGACAGGAGGTTCAAGAGAGTGAGCAGTTCTTC	CASSDFPTGQEVQESEQFF
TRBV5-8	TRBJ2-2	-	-	TGTGCCAGCAGCTTGGAGGGGTCGAGCACCGGGGAGCTGTTTTTT	CASSLEGSSTGELFF
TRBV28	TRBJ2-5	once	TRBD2	TGTGCCAGCCACCGGGGGGGGGCCCAAGAGACCCAGTACTTC	CASHRGGAQETQYF
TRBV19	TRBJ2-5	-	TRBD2	TGTGCCAGTAGTATAGCAGCGGGAGAGGGGCAAGAGACCCAGTACTTC	CASSIAAGEGQETQYF